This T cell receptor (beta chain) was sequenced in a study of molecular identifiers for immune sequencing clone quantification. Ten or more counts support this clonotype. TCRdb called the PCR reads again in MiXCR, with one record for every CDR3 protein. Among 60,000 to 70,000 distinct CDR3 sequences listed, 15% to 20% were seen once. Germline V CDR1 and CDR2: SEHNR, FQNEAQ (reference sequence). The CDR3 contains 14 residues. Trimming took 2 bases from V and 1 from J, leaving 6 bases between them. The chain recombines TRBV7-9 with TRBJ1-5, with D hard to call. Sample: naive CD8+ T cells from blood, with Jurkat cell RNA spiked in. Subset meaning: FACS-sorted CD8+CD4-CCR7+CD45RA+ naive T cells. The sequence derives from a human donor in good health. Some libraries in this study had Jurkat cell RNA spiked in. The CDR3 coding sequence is TGTGCCAGCAGCTTACCCGGCAGCAATCAGCCCCAGCATTTT. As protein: CASSLPGSNQPQHF. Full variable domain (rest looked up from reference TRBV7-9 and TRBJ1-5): DTGVSQNPRHKITKRGQNVTFRCDPISEHNRLYWYRQTLGQGPEFLTYFQNEAQLEKSRLLSDRFSAERPKGSFSTLEIQRTEQGDSAMYLCASSLPGSNQPQHFGDGTRLSIL.